This T cell receptor beta chain was captured by sequencing in a study of T cell responses to AZD1222 COVID-19 vaccine. The study's findings and limits: Dominant at 160-218 and 743-854, vaccine-associated CD4 TCRs also spanned spike.

Turning to this clone: Its antigen remains unidentified.

Trimming removed 4 bases from V and 9 bases from J, with 17 bases in between. This CDR3 is 14 amino acids long. Germline V gene lookup returns CDR1 SGHTS and CDR2 YDEGEE. TCRdb's table, derived via immunoSEQ multiplex PCR, lists solely in-frame clones and lacks some. Here the sample spans around 140,000 clones, approximately 93% being singletons. This specimen consisted of peripheral blood, obtained on day 0 of MenACWY control vaccination. The sequence derives from an adult in good health. J is TRBJ2-1 and V is TRBV5-8, with D tentatively TRBD2 (6 bases). The DNA of the CDR3 is TGTGCCAGCAGCGGGGGACTGGCGGAGGGTGAGCAGTTCTTC. Translating gives CASSGGLAEGEQFF.